This paragraph reports one TCR beta chain. These data come from a study of blood T cell repertoires in COVID-19. Study details: COVID-19 samples collected from the United States, Italy and Spain covered acute and convalescent phases. Sample material is recorded as cDNA or gDNA derived from T cells, B-cell-depleted T cells, or PBMCs.

CDR1 MNHEY and CDR2 SMNVEV come from the germline V gene (reference sequence). V lost 3 bases and J lost 2, with 8 bases in between. This CDR3 is built from 13 residues. Per the authors' pipeline: Amplification from reference gene primers served as the basis for estimated nucleated cell counts. Some clones are missing from TCRdb's copy, which holds only in-frame ones; the method was immunoSEQ multiplex PCR. V, J and clone size reflect that table, while D and trimming were determined from the DNA. Among fewer than 250,000 clones listed, roughly 85% were seen once. The receptor was isolated from a woman between 65 and 79 years old with active or convalescent COVID-19. J is TRBJ2-7 and V is TRBV27; D unresolved. The specimen sequenced was peripheral blood. CDR3 protein: CASSFGSAYEQYF. The CDR3 coding sequence is TGTGCCAGCAGTTTTGGTAGTGCCTACGAGCAGTACTTC.